These 15 T cell receptor beta chains share one sample of origin, sequenced in a study of radiotherapy plus CTLA-4 blockade in lung cancer. TCRdb keeps only in-frame clones here, not all; method: immunoSEQ multiplex PCR. The repertoire includes 75,000 to 95,000 clones, around 72% of them detected once, and over 12% sits in the top ten. The source material was peripheral blood, sampled from a patient treated with radiotherapy plus ipilimumab. These receptors came from a human donor with non-small cell lung cancer that progressed on radiotherapy plus ipilimumab.

The genes are TRBV11-2 and TRBJ2-7; D gene ambiguous. The CDR3 is 13 residues long. The V end lost 3 bases, the J end lost 6 bases, and 12 bases lay between the germline ends. The germline gives CDR1 SGHAT, CDR2 FQNNGV. The CDR3 DNA is TGTGCCAGCAGCTTCGGAGCAGGCCCCGAGCAGTACTTC. Amino acid sequence: CASSFGAGPEQYF.

The chain carries TRBV2 and TRBJ1-4; D remains unclear. V was pared by 4 bases and J by 7 bases, with 13 bases between. CDR1 SNHLY and CDR2 FYNNEI come from the germline V gene. The CDR3 has 14 residues. CDR3 sequence reads: CASSVESGGEKLFF. CDR3 bases: TGTGCCAGCAGTGTTGAGAGCGGTGGTGAAAAACTGTTTTTT.

The rearrangement joins TRBV19 to TRBJ2-7, with TRBD1 matching over 9 bases. Germline V gene sequence: CDR1 LNHDA, CDR2 SQIVND (reference sequence). J was trimmed by 3 bases and V by 4 bases; bases with no gene match: 4. CDR3 size: 14 residues. The DNA of the CDR3 is TGTGCCAGTAGTACATCGACAGGGGGCTACGAGCAGTACTTC. Translation gives CASSTSTGGYEQYF.

In this sample, this clone turned up once. V gene TRBV10-3 combines with J gene TRBJ1-5, with 9 bases matching TRBD1. CDR1 is ENHRY and CDR2 is SYGVKD in the germline V gene. Unmatched junction bases numbered 9, after V lost 3 bases and J lost 6 bases. CDR3 length equals 16 residues. The CDR3 loop reads CAISDTPGQGSQPQHF. The CDR3 bases are TGTGCCATCAGTGATACTCCGGGACAGGGATCTCAGCCCCAGCATTTT.

V and J are TRBV5-1 and TRBJ2-7; no reliable D call. Looked up from germline, CDR1 is SGHRS and CDR2 is YFSETQ. The V and J ends lost 0 bases and 1 base respectively, with 11 bases between them. There are 15 residues in the CDR3. DNA for the CDR3: TGCGCCAGCAGCTTGGACTCCATGACATCCTACGAGCAGTACTTC. It translates to CASSLDSMTSYEQYF.

This chain connects TRBV19 to TRBJ1-1; 7 bases map to TRBD1. The CDR3 is made up of 12 amino acids. V trimming: 5 bases; J trimming: 7 bases; junction bases outside the gene matches: 4. In germline, CDR1 is LNHDA, CDR2 SQIVND (reference sequence). The CDR3 sequence is CASSVYRGEAFF. CDR3 coding DNA: TGTGCCAGTAGTGTTTACAGGGGTGAAGCTTTCTTT. Filled out from reference TRBV19 and TRBJ1-1, the complete variable domain reads DGGITQSPKYLFRKEGQNVTLSCEQNLNHDAMYWYRQDPGQGLRLIYYSQIVNDFQKGDIAEGYSVSREKKESFPLTVTSAQKNPTAFYLCASSVYRGEAFFGQGTRLTVV.

By its share, this clone is medium-sized (0.01 to 0.1%). This sequence joins TRBV4-3 and TRBJ1-2, with D possibly matching TRBD1 (6 bases). V lost 1 base and J lost 3, with 12 bases in between. The CDR3 length is 15 residues. Per the germline V gene, CDR1 is LGHNA and CDR2 is YSLEER. In DNA, the CDR3 is TGCGCCAGCAGCCAAGCTTGGGACACTTACTATGGCTACACCTTC. Protein sequence: CASSQAWDTYYGYTF.

This chain links TRBV18 with TRBJ2-5, with 7 bases fitting TRBD1. This CDR3 has 14 amino acids. CDR1 KGHSH and CDR2 LQKENI come from the germline V gene. The V gene end was trimmed by 6 bases and the J gene end by 7 bases; junction bases not matched to a gene: 11. The CDR3 here is CASSPMSRDRTQYF. The CDR3 nucleotides are TGTGCCAGCTCCCCAATGTCTAGGGACAGGACCCAGTACTTC.

V and J are TRBV7-5 and TRBJ2-3; the table assigns TRBD2, which was not confirmed against the DNA. TRBV7-5 is a pseudogene locus. The length of the CDR3 is 12 residues. The chain's CDR3 is CVRSTRIDTQYF. The CDR3 DNA reads as TGTGTCAGAAGCACGAGGATAGATACGCAGTATTTT.

This chain joins TRBV28 and TRBJ2-3; no reliable D call. This CDR3 is built from 11 residues. Trimming shortened V by 2 bases and J by 4 bases, and 1 base separated the two germline ends. The V gene's germline CDR1 is MDHEN and CDR2 SYDVKM. CDR3 sequence reads: CASSLPDTQYF. In DNA form, the CDR3 reads TGTGCCAGCAGTTTACCAGATACGCAGTATTTT.

The CDR3 region has the DNA TGCAGTGCTAGACCCCGGGATGAGCAGTTCTTC. Translated: CSARPRDEQFF. This chain links TRBV20-1 with TRBJ2-1; D gene ambiguous. Germline values: CDR1 DFQATT, CDR2 SNEGSKA (reference sequence). The CDR3 has 11 residues. The V gene lost 2 bases and the J gene lost 8 bases, with 7 bases spanning the gap.

This chain uses TRBV25-1 with TRBJ1-1; D is undetermined. CDR3 size: 14 residues. Trimming cost V 2 bases and J 4 bases, with 11 bases left between them. Per germline, CDR1 MGHDK and CDR2 SYGVNS. The CDR3 bases are TGTGCCAGCAGTGAAAGTTTAGGGATCACTGAAGCTTTCTTT. This codes for CASSESLGITEAFF.

Remarks on this clone: Other DNA sequences within the sample encode an identical CDR3. This chain uses TRBV2 with TRBJ1-2; D gene uncertain. With 6 bases removed from V and 8 bases from J, the gap between germline ends came to 10 bases. Germline-derived CDR1 and CDR2 are SNHLY and FYNNEI. The CDR3 runs 11 residues. CDR3 nucleotides: TGTGCCAGCAGCCCCAGCATCGGCTACACCTTC. Protein product: CASSPSIGYTF.

The gene calls are TRBV2 and TRBJ2-7, with D uncertain. This CDR3 spans 16 amino acids. Trimming shortened V by 6 bases and J by 2 bases, and 20 bases separated the two germline ends. Germline V gene lookup returns CDR1 SNHLY and CDR2 FYNNEI. The CDR3 DNA reads as TGTGCCAGCAGCCCCCTACAAAGTCCTGGAGCCTACGAGCAGTACTTC. Translated: CASSPLQSPGAYEQYF.

This rearrangement joins TRBV9 to TRBJ1-5; D might be TRBD1 (5 bases). V lost 3 bases and J lost 9, with 13 bases in between. CDR1 is SGDLS and CDR2 is YYNGEE in the germline V gene. This CDR3 spans 13 amino acids. The CDR3 sequence is CASSERLGGPQHF. CDR3 bases: TGTGCCAGCAGCGAGAGACTGGGGGGGCCCCAGCATTTT.